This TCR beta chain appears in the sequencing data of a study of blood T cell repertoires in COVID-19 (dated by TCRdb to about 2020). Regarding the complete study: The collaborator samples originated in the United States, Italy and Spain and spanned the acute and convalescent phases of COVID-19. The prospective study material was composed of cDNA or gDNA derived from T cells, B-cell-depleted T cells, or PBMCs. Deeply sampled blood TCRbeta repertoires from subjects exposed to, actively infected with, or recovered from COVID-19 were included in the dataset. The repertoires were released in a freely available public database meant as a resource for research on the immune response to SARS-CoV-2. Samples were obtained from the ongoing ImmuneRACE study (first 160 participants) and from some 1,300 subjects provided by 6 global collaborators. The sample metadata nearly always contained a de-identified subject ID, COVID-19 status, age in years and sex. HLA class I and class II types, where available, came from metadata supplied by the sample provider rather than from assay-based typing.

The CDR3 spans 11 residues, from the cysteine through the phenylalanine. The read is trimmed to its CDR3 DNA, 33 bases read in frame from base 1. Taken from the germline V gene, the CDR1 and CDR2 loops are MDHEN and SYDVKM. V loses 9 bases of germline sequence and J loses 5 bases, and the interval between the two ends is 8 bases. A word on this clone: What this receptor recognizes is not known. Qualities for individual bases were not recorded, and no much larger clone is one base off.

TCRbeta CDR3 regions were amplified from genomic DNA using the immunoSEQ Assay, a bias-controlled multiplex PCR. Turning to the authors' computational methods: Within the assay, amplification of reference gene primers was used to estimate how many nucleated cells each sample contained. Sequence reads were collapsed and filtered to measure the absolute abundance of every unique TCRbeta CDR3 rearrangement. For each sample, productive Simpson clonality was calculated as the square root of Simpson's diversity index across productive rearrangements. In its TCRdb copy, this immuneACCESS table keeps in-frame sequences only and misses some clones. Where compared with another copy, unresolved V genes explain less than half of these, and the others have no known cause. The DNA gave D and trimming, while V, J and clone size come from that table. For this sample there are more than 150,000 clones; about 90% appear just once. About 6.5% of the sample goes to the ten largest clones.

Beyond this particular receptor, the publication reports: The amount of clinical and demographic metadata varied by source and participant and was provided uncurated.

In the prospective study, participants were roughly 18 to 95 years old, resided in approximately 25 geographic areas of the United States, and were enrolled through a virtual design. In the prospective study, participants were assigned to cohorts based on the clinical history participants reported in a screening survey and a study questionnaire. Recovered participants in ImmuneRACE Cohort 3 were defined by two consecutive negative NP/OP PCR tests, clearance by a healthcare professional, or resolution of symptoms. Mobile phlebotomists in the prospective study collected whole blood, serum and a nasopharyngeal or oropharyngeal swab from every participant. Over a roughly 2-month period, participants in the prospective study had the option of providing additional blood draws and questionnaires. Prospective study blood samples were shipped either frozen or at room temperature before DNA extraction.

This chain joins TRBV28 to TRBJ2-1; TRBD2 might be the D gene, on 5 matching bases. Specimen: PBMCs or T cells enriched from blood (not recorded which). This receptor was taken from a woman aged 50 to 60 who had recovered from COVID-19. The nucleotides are TGTGCCAGTTCTAGCAACAATGAGCAGTTCTTC. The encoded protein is CASSSNNEQFF.